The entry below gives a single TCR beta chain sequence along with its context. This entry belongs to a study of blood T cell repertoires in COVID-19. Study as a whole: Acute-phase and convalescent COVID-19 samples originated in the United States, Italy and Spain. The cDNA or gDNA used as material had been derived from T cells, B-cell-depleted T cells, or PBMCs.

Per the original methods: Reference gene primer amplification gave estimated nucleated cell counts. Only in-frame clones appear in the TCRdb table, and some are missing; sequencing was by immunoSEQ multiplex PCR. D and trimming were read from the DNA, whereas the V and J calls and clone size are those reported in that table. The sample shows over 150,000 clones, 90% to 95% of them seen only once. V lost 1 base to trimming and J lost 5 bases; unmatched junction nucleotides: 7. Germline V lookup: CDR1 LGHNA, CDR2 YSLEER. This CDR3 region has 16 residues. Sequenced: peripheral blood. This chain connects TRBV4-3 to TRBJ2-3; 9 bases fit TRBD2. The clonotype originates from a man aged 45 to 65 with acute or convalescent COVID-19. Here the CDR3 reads CASSQVGLAGRDTQYF. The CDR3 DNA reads TGCGCCAGCAGCCAAGTCGGTCTAGCGGGGAGAGATACGCAGTATTTT.